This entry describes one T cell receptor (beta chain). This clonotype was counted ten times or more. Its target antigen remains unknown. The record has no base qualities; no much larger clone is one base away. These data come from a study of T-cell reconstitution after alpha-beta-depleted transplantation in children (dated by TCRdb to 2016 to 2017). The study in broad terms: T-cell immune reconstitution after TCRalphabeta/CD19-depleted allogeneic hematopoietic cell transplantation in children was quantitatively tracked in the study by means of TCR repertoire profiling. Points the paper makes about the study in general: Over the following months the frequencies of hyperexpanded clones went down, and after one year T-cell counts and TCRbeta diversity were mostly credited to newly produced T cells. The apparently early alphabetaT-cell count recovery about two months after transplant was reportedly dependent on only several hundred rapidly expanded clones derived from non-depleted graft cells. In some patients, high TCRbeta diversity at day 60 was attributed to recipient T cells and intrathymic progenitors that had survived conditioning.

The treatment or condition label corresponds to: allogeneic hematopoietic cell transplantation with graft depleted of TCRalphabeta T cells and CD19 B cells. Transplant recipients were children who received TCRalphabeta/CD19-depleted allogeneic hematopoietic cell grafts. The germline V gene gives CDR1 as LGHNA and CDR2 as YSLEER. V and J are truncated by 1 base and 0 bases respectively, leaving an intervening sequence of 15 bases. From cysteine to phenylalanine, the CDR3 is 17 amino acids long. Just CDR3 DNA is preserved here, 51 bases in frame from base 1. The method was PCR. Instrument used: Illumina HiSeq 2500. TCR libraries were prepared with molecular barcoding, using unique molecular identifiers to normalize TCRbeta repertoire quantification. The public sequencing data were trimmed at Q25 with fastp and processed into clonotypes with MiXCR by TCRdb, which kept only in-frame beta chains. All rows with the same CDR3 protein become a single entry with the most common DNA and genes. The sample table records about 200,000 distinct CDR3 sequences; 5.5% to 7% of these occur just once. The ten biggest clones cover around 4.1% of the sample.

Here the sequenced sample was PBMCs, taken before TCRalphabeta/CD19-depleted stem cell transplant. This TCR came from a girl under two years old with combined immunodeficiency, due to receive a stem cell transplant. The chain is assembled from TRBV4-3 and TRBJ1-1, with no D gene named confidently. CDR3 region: CASSQGSYGRVNTEAFF. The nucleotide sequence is TGCGCCAGCAGCCAAGGAAGTTATGGCAGAGTGAACACTGAAGCTTTCTTT.